These 9 T cell receptor beta chains originate from one sample sequenced in a study of cytomegalovirus exposure and HLA in healthy donors. The PCR made use of 60 Vbeta and 13 Jbeta primers. Clones were sequenced by immunoSEQ multiplex PCR, and TCRdb holds only the in-frame ones, with some missing. The sample has 150,000 or so clones, about 79% seen once. Sequenced: PBMCs. The receptors were gathered from a woman aged 45-59 years in good health and CMV-seropositive.

The chain employs TRBV2 and TRBJ2-5, with D tentatively TRBD1 (5 bases). The CDR3 covers 15 residues. Trimming took off 2 bases at V and 4 bases at J, with 14 bases between the two ends. CDR1 is SNHLY and CDR2 is FYNNEI in the germline V gene. The CDR3 loop reads CASSESVVRAETQYF. The CDR3 DNA sequence: TGTGCCAGCAGTGAATCAGTCGTCAGGGCAGAGACCCAGTACTTC. The entire variable domain, with the rest obtained from reference TRBV2 and TRBJ2-5, is as follows: EPEVTQTPSHQVTQMGQEVILRCVPISNHLYFYWYRQILGQKVEFLVSFYNNEISEKSEIFDDQFSVERPDGSNFTLKIRSTKLEDSAMYFCASSESVVRAETQYFGPGTRLLVL.

The gene calls are TRBV4-1 and TRBJ1-1; TRBD1 matches 8 bases. Per germline, CDR1 MGHRA and CDR2 YSYEKL. V was clipped by 4 bases and J by 3 bases; unmatched bases: 13. This CDR3 has 17 residues. The CDR3 here is CASSPRTGSPPYTEAFF. CDR3 sequence (DNA): TGCGCCAGCAGCCCTCGGACAGGGTCCCCTCCTTACACTGAAGCTTTCTTT.

The chain combines TRBV10-1 with TRBJ1-1, with a possible D match to TRBD1 (5 bases). Germline values: CDR1 WNHNN, CDR2 SYGVQD (reference sequence). The CDR3 sequence is 14 residues long. V shed 7 bases and J shed 4 bases, with 16 bases lying between them. The CDR3 bases are TGCGCCAGCATCAAAGACAGTTTAGGCACTGAAGCTTTCTTT. Protein product: CASIKDSLGTEAFF.

This chain uses TRBV6-1 with TRBJ1-5, with 9 bases lining up with TRBD1. Germline V gene sequence: CDR1 MNHNS, CDR2 SASEGT. This CDR3 spans 15 amino acids. Losses at the gene ends were 7 bases for V and 0 bases for J; bases not matched to a gene: 4. In nucleotides, the CDR3 is TGTGCCAGCATACGGGACAGGGCTAGCAATCAGCCCCAGCATTTT. Amino acids: CASIRDRASNQPQHF.

The chain couples TRBV27 to TRBJ1-2, with a weak D call TRBD1 (6 bases). Per the germline V gene, CDR1 is MNHEY and CDR2 is SMNVEV (reference sequence). V lost 3 bases to trimming and J lost 3 bases, with 11 bases between them. This CDR3 has 14 amino acids. The CDR3 reads CASSFSDSYYGYTF. The CDR3 coding sequence is TGTGCCAGCAGTTTCTCGGACAGCTACTATGGCTACACCTTC.

The J gene is TRBJ2-7, the V gene TRBV19; TRBD2 matches 9 bases. The V and J ends lost 4 bases and 1 base, in that order; junction bases with no gene match: 5. The CDR3 contains 15 residues. Germline CDR1 LNHDA, CDR2 SQIVND (reference sequence). The CDR3 reads CASSRTSAPSYEQYF. The CDR3 region has the DNA TGTGCCAGTAGTAGGACTAGCGCGCCATCCTACGAGCAGTACTTC.

CDR3: CASSLGASGGLTYF. Here the CDR3 DNA reads TGTGCCAGCAGCTTGGGGGCTAGCGGGGGGCTTACTTACTTC. V and J are TRBV5-4 and TRBJ2-7; TRBD2 matches at 11 bases. The CDR3 is 14 residues long. The germline CDR1 and CDR2 sequences are SGHNT and YYREEE (reference sequence). V lost 0 bases and J lost 13; bases outside the gene matches: 9.

The chain has TRBV4-1 and TRBJ1-2; 8 nucleotides line up with TRBD1. J gave up 1 base and V 7 bases, and 14 bases lay outside the gene matches. CDR1 MGHRA and CDR2 YSYEKL come from the germline V gene. CDR3 size: 17 residues. The CDR3 DNA reads as TGCGCCAGCATCGGCGGCGGAGGACAGGGCATTAACTATGGCTACACCTTC. Protein product: CASIGGGGQGINYGYTF.

The chain carries TRBV21-1 and TRBJ1-1; whether TRBD1, the table's D call, matches the DNA was not checked. TRBV21-1 is a pseudogene locus. The CDR3 covers 17 residues. CDR3 in amino acids: CASSKGPRGQMNTEAFF. The CDR3 DNA sequence: TGTGCCAGCAGCAAAGGTCCTAGAGGACAGATGAACACTGAAGCTTTCTTT.